This T cell receptor beta chain was sequenced in a study of cytomegalovirus exposure and HLA in healthy donors. Study-wide findings and caveats: A later analysis, which compared TCR beta chains of equal frequency, found the HLA-associated ones more clonally expanded.

The study sampled nominally healthy donors, though unrecorded immune exposures were likely. A multiplex PCR was run with 60 Vbeta primers and 13 Jbeta primers. Here immunoSEQ multiplex PCR was the method, and the copy in TCRdb shows in-frame clones only, minus some. The sample records some 110,000 clones, roughly 72% being singletons. In the case of this clone: Its antigen is unknown.

Sequences were obtained from PBMCs. This TCR came from a woman aged 50 to 60 in good health and CMV-seropositive.

CDR3 loop: CASSSLTENYGYTF. The CDR3 DNA reads TGTGCCAGCAGCTCTCTGACAGAAAACTATGGCTACACCTTC. The chain joins TRBV7-2 to TRBJ1-2, with D perhaps TRBD1 (5 bases). The CDR3 totals 14 residues. Deletions cut 4 bases from V and 2 bases from J, with 11 bases between. Germline V gives CDR1 SGHTA, CDR2 FQGNSA.